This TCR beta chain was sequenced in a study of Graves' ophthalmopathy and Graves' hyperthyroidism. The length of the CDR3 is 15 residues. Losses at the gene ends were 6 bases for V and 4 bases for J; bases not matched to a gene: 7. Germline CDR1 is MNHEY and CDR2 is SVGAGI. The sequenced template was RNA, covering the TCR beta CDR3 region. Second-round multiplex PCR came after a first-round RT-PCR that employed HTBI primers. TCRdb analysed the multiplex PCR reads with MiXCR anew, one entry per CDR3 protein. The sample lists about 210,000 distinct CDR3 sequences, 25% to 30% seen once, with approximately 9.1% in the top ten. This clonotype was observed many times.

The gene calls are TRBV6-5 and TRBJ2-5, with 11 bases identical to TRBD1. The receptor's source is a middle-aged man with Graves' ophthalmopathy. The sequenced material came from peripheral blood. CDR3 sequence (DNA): TGTGCCAGCAGCCTAGGGGGGACAGGGGGAGAGACCCAGTACTTC. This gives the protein CASSLGGTGGETQYF.